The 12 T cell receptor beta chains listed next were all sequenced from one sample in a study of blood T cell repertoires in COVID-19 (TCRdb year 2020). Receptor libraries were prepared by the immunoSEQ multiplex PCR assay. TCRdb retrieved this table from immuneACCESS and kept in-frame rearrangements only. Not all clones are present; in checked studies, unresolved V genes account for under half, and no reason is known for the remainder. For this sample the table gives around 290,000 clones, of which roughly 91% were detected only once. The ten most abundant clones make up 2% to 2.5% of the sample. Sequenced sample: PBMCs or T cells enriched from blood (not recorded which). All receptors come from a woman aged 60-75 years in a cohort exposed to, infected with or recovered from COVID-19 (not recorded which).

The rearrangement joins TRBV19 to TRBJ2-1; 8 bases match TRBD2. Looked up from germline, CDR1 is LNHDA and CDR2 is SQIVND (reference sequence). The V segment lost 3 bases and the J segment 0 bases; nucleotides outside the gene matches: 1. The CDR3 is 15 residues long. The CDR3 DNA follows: TGTGCCAGTAGTATGAGCGGGAGCTCCTACAATGAGCAGTTCTTC. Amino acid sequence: CASSMSGSSYNEQFF.

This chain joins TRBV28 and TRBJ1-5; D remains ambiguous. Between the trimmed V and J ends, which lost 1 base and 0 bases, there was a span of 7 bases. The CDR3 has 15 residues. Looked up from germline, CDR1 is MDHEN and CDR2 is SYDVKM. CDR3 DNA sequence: TGTGCCAGCAGTTTATACGGGTATAGCAATCAGCCCCAGCATTTT. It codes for CASSLYGYSNQPQHF.

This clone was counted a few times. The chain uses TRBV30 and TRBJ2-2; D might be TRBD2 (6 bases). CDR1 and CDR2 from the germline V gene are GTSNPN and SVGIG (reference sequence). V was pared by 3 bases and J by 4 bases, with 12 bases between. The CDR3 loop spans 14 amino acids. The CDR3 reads CAWRRDQPTGELFF. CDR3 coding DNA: TGTGCCTGGAGGCGGGACCAACCCACCGGGGAGCTGTTTTTT.

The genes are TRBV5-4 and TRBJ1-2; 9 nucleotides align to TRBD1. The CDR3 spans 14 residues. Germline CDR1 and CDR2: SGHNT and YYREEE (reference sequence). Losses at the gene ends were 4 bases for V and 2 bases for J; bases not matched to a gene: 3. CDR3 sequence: CASSADRGNYGYTF. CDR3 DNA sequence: TGTGCCAGCAGCGCGGACAGGGGAAACTATGGCTACACCTTC.

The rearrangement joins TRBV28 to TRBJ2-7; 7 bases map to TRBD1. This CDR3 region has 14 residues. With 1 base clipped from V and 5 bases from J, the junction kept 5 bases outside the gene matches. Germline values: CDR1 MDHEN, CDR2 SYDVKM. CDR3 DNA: TGTGCCAGCAGTTTATACAGGGGAAGCGACGAGCAGTACTTC. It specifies CASSLYRGSDEQYF.

CDR3: CASSGTGVFNTEAFF. The CDR3 nucleotides are TGCGCCAGCAGCGGGACAGGGGTCTTCAACACTGAAGCTTTCTTT. V and J are TRBV5-1 and TRBJ1-1, with TRBD1 matching 10 bases. V gave up 4 bases and J gave up 2 bases; unmatched junction bases: 5. This CDR3 is built from 15 residues. CDR1 SGHRS and CDR2 YFSETQ come from the germline V gene.

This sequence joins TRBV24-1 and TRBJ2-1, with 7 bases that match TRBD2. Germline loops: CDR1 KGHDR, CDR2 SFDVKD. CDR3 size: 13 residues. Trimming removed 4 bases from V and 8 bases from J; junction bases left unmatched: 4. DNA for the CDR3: TGTGCCACCAGTGACCCTAGCGGCGATGAGCAGTTCTTC. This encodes CATSDPSGDEQFF.

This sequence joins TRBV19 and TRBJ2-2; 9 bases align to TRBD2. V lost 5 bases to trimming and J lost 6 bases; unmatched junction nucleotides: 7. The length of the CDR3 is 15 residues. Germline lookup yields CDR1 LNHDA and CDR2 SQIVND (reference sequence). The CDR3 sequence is CASSPWTSVAGELFF. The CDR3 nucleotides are TGTGCCAGTAGTCCCTGGACTAGCGTGGCCGGGGAGCTGTTTTTT.

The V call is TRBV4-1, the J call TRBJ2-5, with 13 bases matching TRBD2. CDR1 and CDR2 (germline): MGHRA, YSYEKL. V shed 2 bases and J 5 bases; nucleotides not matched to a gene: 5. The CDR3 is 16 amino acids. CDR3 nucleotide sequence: TGCGCCAGCAGCCAATTGGGACTAGCGGGACTCGAGACCCAGTACTTC. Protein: CASSQLGLAGLETQYF.

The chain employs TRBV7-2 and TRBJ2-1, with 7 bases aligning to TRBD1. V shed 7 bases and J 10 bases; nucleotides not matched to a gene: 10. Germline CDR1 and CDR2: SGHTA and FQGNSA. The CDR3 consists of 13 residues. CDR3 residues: CASNFYRGGEQFF. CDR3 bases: TGTGCCAGCAACTTTTACAGGGGCGGCGAGCAGTTCTTC.

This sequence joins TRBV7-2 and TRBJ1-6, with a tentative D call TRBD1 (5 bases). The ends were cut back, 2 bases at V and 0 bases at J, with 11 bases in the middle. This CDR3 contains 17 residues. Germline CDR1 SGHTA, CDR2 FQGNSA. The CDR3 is CASSLRDWSSYNSPLHF. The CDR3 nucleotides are TGTGCCAGCAGCTTAAGGGACTGGAGCTCCTATAATTCACCCCTCCACTTT.

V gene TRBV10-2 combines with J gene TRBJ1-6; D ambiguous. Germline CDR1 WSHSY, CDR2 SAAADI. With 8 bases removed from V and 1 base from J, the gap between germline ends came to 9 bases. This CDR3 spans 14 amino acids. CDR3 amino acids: CASLASSYNSPLHF. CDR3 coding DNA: TGCGCCAGCCTTGCGTCTTCCTATAATTCACCCCTCCACTTT.